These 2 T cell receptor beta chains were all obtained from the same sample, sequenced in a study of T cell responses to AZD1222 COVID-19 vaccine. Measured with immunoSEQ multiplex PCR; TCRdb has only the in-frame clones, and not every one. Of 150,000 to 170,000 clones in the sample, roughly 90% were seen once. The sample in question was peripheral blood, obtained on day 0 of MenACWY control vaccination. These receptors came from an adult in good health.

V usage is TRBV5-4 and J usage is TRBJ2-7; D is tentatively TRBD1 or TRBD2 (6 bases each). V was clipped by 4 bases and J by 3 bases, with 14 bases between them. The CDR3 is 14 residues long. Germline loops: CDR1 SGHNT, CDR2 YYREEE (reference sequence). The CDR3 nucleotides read TGTGCCAGCAGCCAACCGGGGGCCCGCTACGAGCAGTACTTC. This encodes CASSQPGARYEQYF. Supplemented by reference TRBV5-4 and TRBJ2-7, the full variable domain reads ETGVTQSPTHLIKTRGQQVTLRCSSQSGHNTVSWYQQALGQGPQFIFQYYREEENGRGNFPPRFSGLQFPNYSSELNVNALELDDSALYLCASSQPGARYEQYFGPGTRLTVT.

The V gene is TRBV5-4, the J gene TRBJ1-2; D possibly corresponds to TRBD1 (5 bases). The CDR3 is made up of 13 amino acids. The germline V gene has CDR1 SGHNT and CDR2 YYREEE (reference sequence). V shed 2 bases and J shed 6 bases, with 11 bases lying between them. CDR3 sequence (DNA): TGTGCCAGCAGCTTCGAGGGGAGAGATGGCTACACCTTC. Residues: CASSFEGRDGYTF.